This TCR beta chain was identified during a study of T-cell reconstitution after alpha-beta-depleted transplantation in children. This clonotype was counted between two and nine times. Using unique molecular identifiers, the investigators prepared the TCRbeta library. TCRdb reprocessed the PCR reads via MiXCR and lists one record per CDR3 protein. Of hundreds of thousands of distinct CDR3 sequences listed, roughly 17% are singletons. The CDR3 runs 14 residues. The V end was cut by 1 base, the J end by 3 bases, with 7 bases between. Germline V gene data show CDR1 as SGHRS and CDR2 as YFSETQ. V gene TRBV5-1 combines with J gene TRBJ2-2, with unresolved D. The source of this sequence is a human donor who donated a stem cell graft to a child with acute myeloid leukemia. This sample comprised PBMCs from the stem cell graft donor, obtained from the stem cell graft. CDR3 region: CASSLSGDTGELFF. The CDR3 DNA reads as TGCGCCAGCAGCTTGTCAGGCGACACCGGGGAGCTGTTTTTT.